This T cell receptor beta chain was identified during a study of post-analysis software for immune sequencing data. Background on the study: Included among the disease courses, which were recorded for the cohort, were relapsing-remitting, secondary progressive and progressive-relapsing multiple sclerosis. Points from the study as a whole: Co-batched samples clustered tightly together by F measure. Multiple sclerosis was associated with a significant reduction in normalized Chao1 diversity relative to controls. With TRBV5-6, TRBV5-1 and TRBV20-1 included, roughly five TRBV segments were more frequent in patients than in controls.

As to this clonotype: What it recognizes is unknown.

There are 15 residues in the CDR3. Germline V gene sequence: CDR1 KGHSH, CDR2 LQKENI. With 3 bases removed from V and 6 bases from J, the gap between germline ends came to 15 bases. Unique-molecular-identifier-tagged TCR beta cDNA libraries were used. Starting from about 1 to 10 million T cells, the study yielded hundreds of thousands of cDNA molecules. One entry per CDR3 protein results from TCRdb running MiXCR on the PCR reads. This sample has hundreds of thousands of distinct CDR3 sequences, with 55% to 70% found just once. The TCR comes from a girl under 10 years old with multiple sclerosis. The chain joins TRBV18 to TRBJ2-1, with a weak D call TRBD1 (6 bases). The sample was blood. The CDR3 here is CASSPAQGRGNEQFF. The CDR3 DNA reads as TGTGCCAGCTCACCGGCCCAGGGGCGAGGCAATGAGCAGTTCTTC.